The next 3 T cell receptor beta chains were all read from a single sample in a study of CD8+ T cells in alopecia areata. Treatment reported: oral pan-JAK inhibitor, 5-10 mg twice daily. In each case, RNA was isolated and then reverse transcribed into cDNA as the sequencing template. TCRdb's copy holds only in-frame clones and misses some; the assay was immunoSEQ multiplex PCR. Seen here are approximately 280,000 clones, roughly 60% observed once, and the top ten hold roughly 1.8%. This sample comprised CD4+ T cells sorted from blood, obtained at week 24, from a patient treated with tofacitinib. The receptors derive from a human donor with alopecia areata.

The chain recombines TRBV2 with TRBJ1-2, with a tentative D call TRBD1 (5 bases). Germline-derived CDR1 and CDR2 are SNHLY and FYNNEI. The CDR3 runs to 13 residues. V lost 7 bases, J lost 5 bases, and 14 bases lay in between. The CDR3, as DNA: TGTGCCAGCAACCCCGGGACGACTTATGGCTACACCTTC. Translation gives CASNPGTTYGYTF.

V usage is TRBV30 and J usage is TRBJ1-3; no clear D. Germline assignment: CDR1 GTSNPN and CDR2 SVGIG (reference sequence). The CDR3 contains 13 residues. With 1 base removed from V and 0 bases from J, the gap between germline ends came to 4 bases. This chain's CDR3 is CAWSGVSGNTIYF. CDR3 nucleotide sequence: TGTGCCTGGAGTGGGGTCTCTGGAAACACCATATATTTT.

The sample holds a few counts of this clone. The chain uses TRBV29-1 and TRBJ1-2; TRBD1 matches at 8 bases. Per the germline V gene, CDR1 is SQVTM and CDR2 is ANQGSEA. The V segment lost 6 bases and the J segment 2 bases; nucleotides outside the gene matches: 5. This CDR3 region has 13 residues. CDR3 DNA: TGCAGCGTAAAGACAGGGGCCAACTATGGCTACACCTTC. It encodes CSVKTGANYGYTF.